The 10 T cell receptor beta chains reported below all come from one sample, sequenced in a study of beta chain features in type 1 diabetes. The entirety of the isolated RNA underwent reverse transcription, so expressed TCRB transcripts were sequenced. The data were produced by immunoSEQ multiplex PCR, yet TCRdb's version contains in-frame clones alone and is incomplete. The sample has 250,000 to 350,000 clones; around 10% are singletons. Sample: naive CD4+ T cells from blood. These receptors all stem from a woman between 25 and 40 years old in good health.

The chain uses TRBV4-3 and TRBJ2-2; possibly TRBD1 for D (5 bases). The CDR3 is made up of 16 amino acids. V lost 4 bases and J lost 5, with 17 bases in between. The germline gives CDR1 LGHNA, CDR2 YSLEER. The CDR3 DNA follows: TGCGCCAGCAGCCCCCCGGCAGGGCAGTCGACCGGGGAGCTGTTTTTT. It is translated as CASSPPAGQSTGELFF.

CDR3 amino acids: CASSQPGMGNEQFF. Here the CDR3 DNA reads TGTGCCAGCAGCCAACCAGGGATGGGCAATGAGCAGTTCTTC. The V call is TRBV28, the J call TRBJ2-1; possible D gene TRBD1, 5 bases. The germline V gene encodes CDR1 MDHEN and CDR2 SYDVKM. The CDR3 is 14 residues long. Trimming cost V 6 bases and J 6 bases, with 15 bases left between them.

This clone occurred a few times. V is TRBV27 and J is TRBJ2-7, with 9 bases lining up with TRBD2. Trimming at V came to 0 bases and at J to 4 bases, leaving 4 bases not matched to a gene. CDR1 and CDR2 (germline): MNHEY, SMNVEV (reference sequence). The CDR3 extends over 15 amino acids. The CDR3 region has the DNA TGTGCCAGCAGTTTATCGGGCGGGAGGGTGTACGAGCAGTACTTC. Translated, it gives CASSLSGGRVYEQYF.

In this sample, this clone turned up a few times. The chain links TRBV25-1 to TRBJ2-2; TRBD1 aligns across 7 bases. Looked up from germline, CDR1 is MGHDK and CDR2 is SYGVNS. V was pared by 8 bases and J by 7 bases, with 4 bases of the junction left unmatched. The CDR3 loop spans 12 amino acids. The CDR3 nucleotides are TGTGCCAGCTCCGGACAGGTCGGGGAGCTGTTTTTT. This sequence encodes CASSGQVGELFF. The variable domain in full, completed from reference TRBV25-1 and TRBJ2-2, reads EADIYQTPRYLVIGTGKKITLECSQTMGHDKMYWYQQDPGMELHLIHYSYGVNSTEKGDLSSESTVSRIRTEHFPLTLESARPSHTSQYLCASSGQVGELFFGEGSRLTVL.

The chain carries TRBV6-5 and TRBJ2-5, with D possibly being TRBD2 (5 bases). This CDR3 is built from 14 residues. Trimming stripped 2 bases from V and 5 bases from J, with 12 bases between. The V gene's germline CDR1 is MNHEY and CDR2 SVGAGI. In DNA, the CDR3 is TGTGCCAGCAGTTACGGAGGCACGAGGGAGACCCAGTACTTC. This translates into CASSYGGTRETQYF.

The chain employs TRBV13 and TRBJ2-5; 14 nucleotides agree with TRBD2. The J segment lost 5 bases and the V segment lost 7 bases, leaving 3 bases of the junction unmatched. Germline V lookup: CDR1 PRHDT, CDR2 FYEKMQ (reference sequence). The CDR3 contains 14 residues. The CDR3 region is CASKRLAGGETQYF. The CDR3 nucleotides read TGTGCCAGCAAGAGACTAGCGGGAGGGGAGACCCAGTACTTC.

The V and J genes are TRBV7-9 and TRBJ2-7; 8 bases are a match to TRBD1. The CDR3 loop spans 14 amino acids. Germline V gives CDR1 SEHNR, CDR2 FQNEAQ (reference sequence). The ends lost 1 base at V and 5 bases at J; junction bases unmatched: 4. The CDR3 reads CASSLGQGRDEQYF. For the CDR3, the DNA is TGTGCCAGCAGCTTAGGACAGGGGAGAGACGAGCAGTACTTC.

The CDR3: CASSLAPVNEQYF. The CDR3 bases are TGTGCCAGCAGCTTAGCCCCTGTAAACGAGCAGTACTTC. This chain links TRBV7-2 with TRBJ2-7; D ambiguous. From germline, CDR1 is SGHTA and CDR2 FQGNSA. CDR3 length: 13 amino acids. Trimming removed 0 bases from V and 5 bases from J, with 8 bases in between.

The CDR3 sequence: CASSQEPGGGYEQYF. For the CDR3, the DNA is TGCGCCAGCAGCCAAGAGCCAGGGGGCGGGTACGAGCAGTACTTC. The chain links TRBV4-3 to TRBJ2-7, with 8 bases fitting TRBD1. Germline CDR1 is LGHNA and CDR2 is YSLEER. Trimming removed 0 bases from V and 4 bases from J; junction bases left unmatched: 5. The CDR3 is 15 residues long.

DNA of the CDR3: TGCGCCAGCAGCCAAGCTACAGGCCAGGGACTGACCTACGAGCAGTACTTC. This gives the protein CASSQATGQGLTYEQYF. The rearrangement links TRBV4-3 to TRBJ2-7, with D perhaps TRBD2 (6 bases). Trimming pared 1 base from V and 2 bases from J, leaving 18 bases between. CDR3 size: 17 residues. The germline CDR1 and CDR2 sequences are LGHNA and YSLEER.